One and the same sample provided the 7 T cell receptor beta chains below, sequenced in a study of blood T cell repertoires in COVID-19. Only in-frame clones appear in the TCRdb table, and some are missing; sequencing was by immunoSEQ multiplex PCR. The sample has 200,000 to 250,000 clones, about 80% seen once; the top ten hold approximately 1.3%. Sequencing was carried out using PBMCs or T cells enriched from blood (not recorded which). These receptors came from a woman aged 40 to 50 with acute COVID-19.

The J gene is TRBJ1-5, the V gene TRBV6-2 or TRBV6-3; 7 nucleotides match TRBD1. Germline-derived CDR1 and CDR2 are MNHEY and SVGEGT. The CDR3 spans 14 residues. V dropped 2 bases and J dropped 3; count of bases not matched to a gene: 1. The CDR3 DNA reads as TGTGCCAGCAGTTACGACAGGGACAATCAGCCCCAGCATTTT. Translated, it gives CASSYDRDNQPQHF.

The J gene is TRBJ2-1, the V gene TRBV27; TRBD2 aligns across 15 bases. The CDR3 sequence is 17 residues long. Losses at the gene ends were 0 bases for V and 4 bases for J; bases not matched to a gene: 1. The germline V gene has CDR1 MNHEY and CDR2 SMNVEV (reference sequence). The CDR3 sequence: CASSLSGLAGGYNEQFF. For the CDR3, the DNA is TGTGCCAGCAGTTTATCGGGACTAGCGGGAGGATACAATGAGCAGTTCTTC.

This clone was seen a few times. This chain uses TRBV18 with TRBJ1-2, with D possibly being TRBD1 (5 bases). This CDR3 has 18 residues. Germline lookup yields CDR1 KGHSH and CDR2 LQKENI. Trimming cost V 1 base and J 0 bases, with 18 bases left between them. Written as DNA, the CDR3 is TGTGCCAGCTCACCACAGGGACTGGAAGCAGGGCCTAACTATGGCTACACCTTC. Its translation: CASSPQGLEAGPNYGYTF.

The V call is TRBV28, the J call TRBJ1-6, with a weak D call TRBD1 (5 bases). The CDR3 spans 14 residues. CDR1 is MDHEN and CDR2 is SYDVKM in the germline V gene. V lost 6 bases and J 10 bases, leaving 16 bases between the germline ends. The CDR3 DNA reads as TGTGCCAGCAGCCCTGTCGGGGGAGGGTCACCCCTCCACTTT. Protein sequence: CASSPVGGGSPLHF.

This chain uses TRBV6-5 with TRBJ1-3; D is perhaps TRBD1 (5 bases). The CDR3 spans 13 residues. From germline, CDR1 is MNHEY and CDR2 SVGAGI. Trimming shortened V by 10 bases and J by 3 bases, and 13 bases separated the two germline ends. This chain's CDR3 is CATATDFGNTIYF. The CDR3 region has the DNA TGTGCCACCGCGACAGACTTTGGAAACACCATATATTTT.

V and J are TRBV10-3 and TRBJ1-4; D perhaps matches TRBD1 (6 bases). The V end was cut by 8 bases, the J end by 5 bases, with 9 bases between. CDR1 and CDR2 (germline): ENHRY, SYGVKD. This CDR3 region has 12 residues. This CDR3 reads CAIGQKNEKLFF. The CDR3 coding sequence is TGTGCCATCGGACAGAAAAATGAAAAACTGTTTTTT.

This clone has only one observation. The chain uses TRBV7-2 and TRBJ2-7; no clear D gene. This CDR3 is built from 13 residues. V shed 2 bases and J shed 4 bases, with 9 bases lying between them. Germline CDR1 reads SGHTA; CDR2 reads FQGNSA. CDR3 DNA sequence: TGTGCCAGCAGCTTACATTCAACATACGAGCAGTACTTC. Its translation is CASSLHSTYEQYF.